The 8 T cell receptor beta chains reported below all come from one sample, sequenced in a study of post-analysis software for immune sequencing data (dated by TCRdb to between 2015 and 2017). What the study reported, not specific to this receptor: A few TRBV segments, including TRBV5-6, TRBV5-1 and TRBV20-1, were significantly more frequent in patients than controls.

These receptors are not linked to any known antigen. Libraries were made using PCR. Sequencing relied on an Illumina HiSeq 2500. Unique molecular identifiers were incorporated into TCR beta cDNA libraries to reduce PCR and sequencing biases. TCRdb reworked the public reads: Q25 trimming with fastp, MiXCR clone assembly, productive beta chains retained. Identical CDR3 protein sequences are pooled into one entry, listed with their most common genes and DNA. The sample table records roughly 800,000 distinct CDR3 sequences; around 42% of these occur just once. The ten largest clones represent approximately 4.4% of the sample. Specimen: blood. These receptors came from a girl aged 5 to 17 with multiple sclerosis.

Only a few counts were recorded for this clonotype. V usage is TRBV25-1 and J usage is TRBJ2-5; D is undetermined. The CDR3 has 11 amino acids. V lost 4 bases to trimming and J lost 11 bases, with 11 bases between them. Germline V CDR1 and CDR2: MGHDK, SYGVNS. The DNA of the CDR3 is TGTGCCAGCAGTGCGGTTGTTGAGCAGTACTTC. It specifies CASSAVVEQYF.

This clonotype has only a few counts. The gene calls are TRBV27 and TRBJ2-7; 8 bases agree with TRBD2. The last part of the DNA fits TRBJ2-4 better; the J call may be wrong. Germline V CDR1 and CDR2: MNHEY, SMNVEV (reference sequence). This CDR3 has 15 amino acids. CDR3 sequence: CASRVSGMGKNIQYF. The CDR3 DNA follows: TGTGCCAGCAGGGTTAGCGGGATGGGCAAAAACATTCAGTACTTC.

The chain joins TRBV24-1 to TRBJ1-5; no clear D gene. Trimming took 4 bases from V and 2 from J, leaving 8 bases between them. From germline, CDR1 is KGHDR and CDR2 SFDVKD. The CDR3 totals 14 residues. The CDR3 loop reads CATSDHMGNQPQHF. CDR3 nucleotide sequence: TGTGCCACCAGTGACCACATGGGCAATCAGCCCCAGCATTTT.

This clonotype has just a few counts. The chain joins TRBV28 to TRBJ2-7; TRBD2 agrees at 13 bases. CDR1 is MDHEN and CDR2 is SYDVKM in the germline V gene. The CDR3 contains 14 residues. Trimming removed 4 bases from V and 5 bases from J; junction bases left unmatched: 2. The CDR3 bases are TGTGCCAGCAGTTGGACTAGCGGGAGTAACGAGCAGTACTTC. The encoded protein is CASSWTSGSNEQYF.

The chain is built from TRBV29-1 and TRBJ2-7; a possible D gene is TRBD2 (6 bases). The CDR3 covers 16 residues. Trimming cost V 0 bases and J 6 bases, with 21 bases left between them. Germline assignment: CDR1 SQVTM and CDR2 ANQGSEA. CDR3 sequence: CSVEDRGWGVNGEQYF. CDR3 coding DNA: TGCAGCGTTGAAGATCGCGGGTGGGGGGTCAACGGCGAGCAGTACTTC.

This chain joins TRBV6-2 or TRBV6-3 and TRBJ2-6; D tentatively reads TRBD1 or TRBD2 (5 bases each). Germline assignment: CDR1 MNHEY and CDR2 SVGEGT. Trimming left V 4 bases short and J 0 bases short, with 7 bases between. The CDR3 has 15 amino acids. For the CDR3, the DNA is TGTGCCAGCAGTTGGGACCGCTCTGGGGCCAACGTCCTGACTTTC. It encodes CASSWDRSGANVLTF.

V is TRBV29-1 and J is TRBJ2-1, with TRBD2 matching 10 bases. The germline V gene encodes CDR1 SQVTM and CDR2 ANQGSEA. The CDR3 sequence is 16 residues long. V shed 1 base, J shed 5 bases, and the junction held 8 bases outside the gene matches. The chain's CDR3 is CSVEGTTSGANNEQFF. The CDR3 DNA sequence: TGCAGCGTTGAAGGGACCACTAGCGGGGCCAACAATGAGCAGTTCTTC.

V is TRBV12-3 or TRBV12-4 and J is TRBJ2-1, with D uncertain. CDR3 length equals 12 residues. Trimming stripped 3 bases from V and 10 bases from J, with 10 bases between. Here the CDR3 reads CASSLTVDEQFF. The CDR3 region has the DNA TGTGCCAGCAGTTTGACGGTGGACGAGCAGTTCTTC.